Following are 26 T cell receptor beta chains from one sample sequenced in a study of CD8 T cells in ankylosing spondylitis. Their specific antigens are unknown. Study-wide results and limits: A TCR beta motif made of about eight highly homologous variants seemed typical of ankylosing spondylitis blood.

TCRdb reprocessed the 5' RACE reads via MiXCR and lists one record per CDR3 protein. The repertoire holds about 390,000 distinct CDR3 sequences, with 20% to 25% as singletons. Sample: blood, either unsorted or a sorted T cell fraction (not recorded which). These receptors were taken from a male donor with ankylosing spondylitis.

In its sample, this clonotype was seen many times. This rearrangement joins TRBV12-3 or TRBV12-4 to TRBJ2-7; TRBD1 matches at 9 bases. The CDR3 has 14 residues. V lost 6 bases, J lost 4 bases, and 7 bases stayed unmatched. The CDR3 is CASRTGTGIYEQYF. The CDR3, as DNA: TGTGCCAGCAGAACCGGGACAGGGATTTACGAGCAGTACTTC.

There are a few counts of this clonotype. The rearrangement joins TRBV9 to TRBJ1-5; maybe TRBD1 (6 bases). The CDR3 totals 13 residues. The V end was cut by 3 bases, the J end by 3 bases, with 7 bases between. CDR1 SGDLS and CDR2 YYNGEE come from the germline V gene. CDR3 protein: CASSGDTNQPQHF. CDR3 DNA sequence: TGTGCCAGCAGCGGGGACACCAATCAGCCCCAGCATTTT.

Points on this clonotype: The junction differs from germline at one of its ends, possibly a read error. The chain carries TRBV9 and TRBJ2-3; 7 bases agree with TRBD2. The CDR3 has 15 amino acids. Per the germline V gene, CDR1 is SGDLS and CDR2 is YYNGEE. For the CDR3, the DNA is TGTGTCAGCAGCGTACACGGGAGGAGTACAGATACGCAGTATTTT. Protein sequence: CVSSVHGRSTDTQYF.

The chain employs TRBV12-3 or TRBV12-4 and TRBJ2-5, with TRBD2 as a possible D gene (5 bases). Between the trimmed V and J ends, which lost 3 bases and 2 bases, there was a span of 10 bases. This CDR3 is built from 14 residues. CDR3 region: CASSFLGVQETQYF. Here the CDR3 DNA reads TGTGCCAGCAGTTTTCTGGGAGTTCAAGAGACCCAGTACTTC.

This clonotype showed up just a few times. The chain recombines TRBV15 with TRBJ1-2, with D unclear. The germline V and J ends were trimmed by 1 base and 5 bases, with 5 bases remaining between them. The CDR3 length is 12 residues. Germline V gives CDR1 LNHNV, CDR2 YYDKDF (reference sequence). For the CDR3, the DNA is TGTGCCACCAGCAGAGGCAGTTATGGCTACACCTTC. Residues: CATSRGSYGYTF.

There are a few counts of this clonotype. This chain uses TRBV6-4 with TRBJ1-1, with 9 bases identical to TRBD1. Trimming took 5 bases from V and 0 from J; bases not matched to a gene: 7. This CDR3 is built from 16 residues. Germline V gene data show CDR1 as MRHNA and CDR2 as SNTAGT. The CDR3, as DNA: TGTGCCAGCAGTAAATCCGGGACAGGGATGAACACTGAAGCTTTCTTT. This codes for CASSKSGTGMNTEAFF.

This clonotype was seen only a few times. The rearrangement joins TRBV7-2 to TRBJ2-3; D possibly corresponds to TRBD2 (6 bases). This CDR3 has 16 residues. Germline values: CDR1 SGHTA, CDR2 FQGNSA. V was shortened by 1 base and J by 4 bases, with 15 bases between the two germline ends. CDR3 region: CASSLESGAPPDTQYF. The CDR3 coding sequence is TGTGCCAGCAGCTTAGAGTCGGGAGCCCCCCCAGATACGCAGTATTTT.

The chain's CDR3 is CASSLVGGLRGYTF. DNA for the CDR3: TGCGCCAGCAGCTTGGTCGGGGGGCTGCGGGGCTACACCTTC. The genes are TRBV5-1 and TRBJ1-2; the D gene is possibly TRBD1 (6 bases). V lost 0 bases and J 8 bases, leaving 14 bases between the germline ends. Germline V gene data show CDR1 as SGHRS and CDR2 as YFSETQ. The CDR3 runs 14 residues.

The table lists this clonotype with many counts. This chain links TRBV20-1 with TRBJ2-1, with D tentatively TRBD1 or TRBD2 (6 bases each). Deletions cut 1 base from V and 0 bases from J, with 10 bases between. The CDR3 sequence is 15 residues long. Germline V gene data show CDR1 as DFQATT and CDR2 as SNEGSKA (reference sequence). DNA for the CDR3: TGCAGTGCTAGAGTAGGGGGGAGCTCCTACAATGAGCAGTTCTTC. Translation gives CSARVGGSSYNEQFF.

The V gene is TRBV28, the J gene TRBJ2-1; 10 nucleotides agree with TRBD2. With 8 bases clipped from V and 8 bases from J, the junction kept 9 bases outside the gene matches. This CDR3 spans 14 amino acids. The germline V gene has CDR1 MDHEN and CDR2 SYDVKM. CDR3 sequence (DNA): TGTGCCAGCGTTCTAGCGGGAGTAGCGCATGAGCAGTTCTTC. Translating gives CASVLAGVAHEQFF.

This clonotype was counted only a few times. This chain uses TRBV10-3 with TRBJ2-2; tentatively, D is TRBD1 (5 bases). The germline V and J ends were trimmed by 7 bases and 0 bases, with 12 bases remaining between them. The germline V gene encodes CDR1 ENHRY and CDR2 SYGVKD. There are 15 residues in the CDR3. The CDR3 region has the DNA TGTGCCATCAATAGGACACCTGCGAACACCGGGGAGCTGTTTTTT. Protein: CAINRTPANTGELFF.

The chain couples TRBV6-5 to TRBJ2-6, with D possibly being TRBD1 or TRBD2 (5 bases each). V was trimmed by 2 bases and J by 2 bases, leaving 16 bases between them. Germline values: CDR1 MNHEY, CDR2 SVGAGI. The CDR3 sequence is 18 residues long. This chain's CDR3 is CASSYLGRELTGANVLTF. The CDR3 region has the DNA TGTGCCAGCAGTTACCTAGGCAGGGAGCTGACTGGGGCCAACGTCCTGACTTTC.

This clonotype was seen a few times. The chain carries TRBV7-9 and TRBJ2-1, with 10 nucleotides matching TRBD2. The CDR3 consists of 16 residues. The ends lost 5 bases at V and 5 bases at J; junction bases unmatched: 9. The germline V gene encodes CDR1 SEHNR and CDR2 FQNEAQ (reference sequence). CDR3 in amino acids: CASSPWTSGQNNEQFF. CDR3 bases: TGTGCCAGCAGCCCTTGGACTAGCGGACAAAACAATGAGCAGTTCTTC.

Ten or more counts support this clonotype. The rearrangement joins TRBV9 to TRBJ2-1; 13 bases are shared with TRBD2. The germline V gene has CDR1 SGDLS and CDR2 YYNGEE. The CDR3 is 14 amino acids. The junction had 0 bases not matched to a gene; V was cut back by 3 bases and J by 6 bases. CDR3: CASSGTSGSNEQFF. The CDR3 nucleotides read TGTGCCAGCAGCGGGACTAGCGGGAGCAATGAGCAGTTCTTC. Full variable domain (missing parts from reference TRBV9 and TRBJ2-1): DSGVTQTPKHLITATGQRVTLRCSPRSGDLSVYWYQQSLDQGLQFLIQYYNGEERAKGNILERFSAQQFPDLHSELNLSSLELGDSALYFCASSGTSGSNEQFFGPGTRLTVL.

The V call is TRBV6-1, the J call TRBJ2-1; 7 positions agree with TRBD1. V was clipped by 4 bases and J by 6 bases; unmatched bases: 9. Germline V gene lookup returns CDR1 MNHNS and CDR2 SASEGT. CDR3 length equals 15 residues. CDR3 sequence: CASSGGRGRANEQFF. DNA of the CDR3: TGTGCCAGCAGTGGGGGTAGGGGGCGAGCCAATGAGCAGTTCTTC.

The J gene is TRBJ2-2, the V gene TRBV4-2; 7 positions match TRBD2. The CDR3 consists of 16 residues. The germline CDR1 and CDR2 sequences are LGHNA and YNFKEQ. With 0 bases clipped from V and 7 bases from J, the junction kept 8 bases outside the gene matches. The DNA of the CDR3 is TGTGCCAGCAGCCAAGATCTGGCGGGAGAAGTCGGGGAGCTGTTTTTT. Protein sequence: CASSQDLAGEVGELFF.

This clonotype was seen a handful of times. V usage is TRBV28 and J usage is TRBJ2-1, with D perhaps TRBD2 (6 bases). This CDR3 has 15 residues. V was pared by 6 bases and J by 0 bases, with 12 bases between. Germline assignment: CDR1 MDHEN and CDR2 SYDVKM. The CDR3 is CASRTPRDSYNEQFF. The CDR3 region has the DNA TGTGCCAGCAGGACTCCGCGGGACTCCTACAATGAGCAGTTCTTC.

V gene TRBV4-3 combines with J gene TRBJ1-2; 8 nucleotides agree with TRBD1. CDR3 size: 15 residues. Germline trimming cut 3 bases from V and 4 bases from J; bases unmatched to any gene: 7. CDR1 and CDR2 from the germline V gene are LGHNA and YSLEER. DNA for the CDR3: TGCGCCAGCAGCCACCCGGACAGGGATGGCTATGGCTACACCTTC. It codes for CASSHPDRDGYGYTF.

The chain carries TRBV11-2 and TRBJ2-1, with D perhaps TRBD2 (6 bases). Per germline, CDR1 SGHAT and CDR2 FQNNGV. The CDR3 consists of 14 residues. Trimming stripped 3 bases from V and 5 bases from J, with 11 bases between. The CDR3 loop is CASSFYVADNEQFF. DNA for the CDR3: TGTGCCAGCAGCTTCTACGTAGCGGACAATGAGCAGTTCTTC.

The chain is built from TRBV20-1 and TRBJ2-3, with D possibly matching TRBD1 (5 bases). CDR3 length equals 14 residues. The V end was cut by 5 bases, the J end by 0 bases, with 12 bases between. Per germline, CDR1 DFQATT and CDR2 SNEGSKA (reference sequence). The CDR3 is CSAQQDTSTDTQYF. CDR3 DNA sequence: TGCAGTGCTCAACAGGATACTAGCACAGATACGCAGTATTTT.

The chain is built from TRBV28 and TRBJ2-1; D may correspond to TRBD1 or TRBD2 (7 bases each). CDR3 length: 15 residues. The V end was cut by 2 bases, the J end by 2 bases, with 10 bases between. Looked up from germline, CDR1 is MDHEN and CDR2 is SYDVKM. CDR3 in amino acids: CASSLPGGAYNEQFF. The DNA for the CDR3 is TGTGCCAGCAGTTTACCAGGGGGGGCCTACAATGAGCAGTTCTTC.

This clonotype was counted between two and nine times. CDR3 bases: TGTGCCAGCAGTTTCCTCCGCAGGGGCGGAGAGACCCAGTACTTC. Translation gives CASSFLRRGGETQYF. The chain has TRBV12-3 or TRBV12-4 and TRBJ2-5; D is perhaps TRBD1 (6 bases). The length of the CDR3 is 15 residues. The ends were cut back, 3 bases at V and 4 bases at J, with 15 bases in the middle.

CDR3 DNA sequence: TGTGCCAGCAGTGAATCGGCAGGGGCAAGCCCCCAGCATTTT. Translation: CASSESAGASPQHF. V is TRBV6-1 and J is TRBJ1-5, with a tentative D call TRBD1 (6 bases). Germline CDR1 is MNHNS and CDR2 is SASEGT. The CDR3 has 14 amino acids. V dropped 2 bases and J dropped 10 bases, with 15 bases sitting between them.

This clonotype came up many times. The V call is TRBV5-1, the J call TRBJ2-6; either TRBD1 or TRBD2 may fit D (5 bases each). V lost 0 bases and J lost 4, with 8 bases in between. This CDR3 is built from 15 residues. From germline, CDR1 is SGHRS and CDR2 YFSETQ. CDR3 nucleotide sequence: TGCGCCAGCAGCTTGGCAGGGACCGGGGCCAACGTCCTGACTTTC. Translating gives CASSLAGTGANVLTF.

This clonotype occurred a few times. This chain links TRBV9 with TRBJ2-1, with D perhaps matching TRBD2 (6 bases). The germline CDR1 and CDR2 sequences are SGDLS and YYNGEE. Trimming left V 3 bases short and J 8 bases short, with 18 bases between. There are 15 residues in the CDR3. Here the CDR3 DNA reads TGTGCCAGCAGCGGCGTCCGGGGAGGCTTCGATGAGCAGTTCTTC. Residues: CASSGVRGGFDEQFF.

The table lists this clonotype with a few counts. This chain connects TRBV5-1 to TRBJ1-6; TRBD1 might be the D (5 bases). The CDR3 is 18 amino acids. V was cut by 5 bases and J by 1 base, with 19 bases left in between. The germline gives CDR1 SGHRS, CDR2 YFSETQ. The CDR3 protein is CASSFGRGEGSYNSPLHF. The CDR3 DNA is TGCGCCAGCAGTTTCGGAAGGGGCGAGGGTTCCTATAATTCACCCCTCCACTTT.